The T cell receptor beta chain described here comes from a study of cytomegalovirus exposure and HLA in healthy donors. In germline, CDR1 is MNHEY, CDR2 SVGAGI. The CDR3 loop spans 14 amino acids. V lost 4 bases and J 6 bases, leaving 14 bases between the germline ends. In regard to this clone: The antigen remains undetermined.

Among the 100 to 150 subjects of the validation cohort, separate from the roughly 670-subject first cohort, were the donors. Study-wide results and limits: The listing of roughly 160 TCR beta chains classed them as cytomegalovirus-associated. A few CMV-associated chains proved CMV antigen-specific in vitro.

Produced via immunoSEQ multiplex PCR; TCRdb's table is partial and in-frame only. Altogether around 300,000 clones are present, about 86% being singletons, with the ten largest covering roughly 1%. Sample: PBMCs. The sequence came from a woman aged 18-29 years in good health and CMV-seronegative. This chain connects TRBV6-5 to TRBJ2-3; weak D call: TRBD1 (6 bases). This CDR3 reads CASSWGHGGDTQYF. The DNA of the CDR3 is TGTGCCAGCAGTTGGGGACACGGCGGGGATACGCAGTATTTT.